Here is one TCR beta chain with its context. Time point described: persistent/refractory GD, antithyroid drugs over 5 years with positive TRAb. From RNA extracted from PBMCs, the TCR library was made. Building of the TCR beta libraries involved iRepertoire HTBI primers and Arm-PCR of CDR3 regions. TCRdb passed the multiplex PCR reads through MiXCR, listing each CDR3 protein once. The sample shows fewer than 400,000 distinct CDR3 sequences, less than 25% of them seen only once. V shed 6 bases and J shed 3 bases, with 12 bases lying between them. The CDR3 runs 12 residues. Germline V lookup: CDR1 SQVTM, CDR2 ANQGSEA. This specimen belongs to a study of regulatory T cells in long-lasting Graves disease.

The clonotype was recovered from a female donor with Graves disease. Source: peripheral blood mononuclear cells (PBMCs), taken when the disease was refractory, from a patient treated with antithyroid drugs. The J gene is TRBJ2-7, the V gene TRBV29-1; the D is unclear. The DNA for the CDR3 is TGCAGCGTGGTCATCGGGCTCTACGAGCAGTACTTC. It specifies CSVVIGLYEQYF.